The present entry profiles one TCR beta chain with its context. The data stem from a study of blood T cell repertoires in COVID-19. Study summary: COVID-19 samples collected from the United States, Italy and Spain covered acute and convalescent phases.

J was trimmed by 4 bases and V by 2 bases; bases with no gene match: 14. The germline V gene has CDR1 MGHRA and CDR2 YSYEKL. The CDR3 has 18 residues. TCRdb keeps only in-frame clones here, not all; method: immunoSEQ multiplex PCR. Altogether fewer than 450,000 clones are present, roughly 87% being singletons, with the ten largest covering about 0.6%. Recovered status applied to Cohort 3 donors who had two consecutive negative PCRs. It also applied to those with clearance or with symptom resolution. The chain employs TRBV4-1 and TRBJ1-1; 9 nucleotides match TRBD1. Material: PBMCs or T cells enriched from blood (not recorded which). The receptor comes from a young man who had recovered from COVID-19. In DNA form, the CDR3 reads TGCGCCAGCAGCCAATCGACAGGGGGGCCCAGTAGTGGCACTGAAGCTTTCTTT. This encodes CASSQSTGGPSSGTEAFF.